This T cell receptor beta chain was observed in a study of blood T cells in healthy people across ages. Germline values: CDR1 MNHNS, CDR2 SASEGT. This CDR3 has 13 residues. V lost 11 bases and J lost 1, with 13 bases in between. The authors ran a second PCR of roughly 6 to 12 cycles using a sample-barcoded 5' primer and a J-beta primer mix. TCRdb processed the 5' RACE reads anew with MiXCR; each CDR3 protein has one entry. Among about 1.8 million distinct CDR3 sequences listed, 49% were seen once. The receptor was derived from a woman between 35 and 50 years old in good health. The chain recombines TRBV6-1 with TRBJ2-3; a possible D gene is TRBD1 (6 bases). Sequenced: blood. CDR3 nucleotide sequence: TGTGCCGTAAAGGGGGTCGGCACAGATACGCAGTATTTT. Its translation: CAVKGVGTDTQYF.